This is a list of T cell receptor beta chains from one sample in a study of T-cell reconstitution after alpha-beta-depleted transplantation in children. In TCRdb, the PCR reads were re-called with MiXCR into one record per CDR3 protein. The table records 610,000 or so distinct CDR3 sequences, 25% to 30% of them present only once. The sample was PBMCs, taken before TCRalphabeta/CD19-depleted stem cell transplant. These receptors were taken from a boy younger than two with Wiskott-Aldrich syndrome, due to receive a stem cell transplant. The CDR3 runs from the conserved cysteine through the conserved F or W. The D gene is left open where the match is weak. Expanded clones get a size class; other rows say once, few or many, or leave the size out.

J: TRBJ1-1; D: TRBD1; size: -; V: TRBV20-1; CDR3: CSARDRVSEAFF; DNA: TGCAGTGCTAGGGACAGGGTCTCCGAGGCTTTCTTT
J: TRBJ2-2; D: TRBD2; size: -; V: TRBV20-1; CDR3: CSARDLAGAGNTGELFF; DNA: TGCAGTGCTAGAGATCTAGCGGGAGCGGGAAACACCGGGGAGCTGTTTTTT
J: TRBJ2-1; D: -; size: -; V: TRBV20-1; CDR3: CSARRDGPTYNEQFF; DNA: TGCAGTGCTAGACGGGACGGACCAACCTACAATGAGCAGTTCTTC
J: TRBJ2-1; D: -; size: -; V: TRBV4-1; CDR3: CASSPTGLRLHEQFF; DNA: TGCGCCAGCAGCCCCACGGGACTCCGGTTACATGAGCAGTTCTTC
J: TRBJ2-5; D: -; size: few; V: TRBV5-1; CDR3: CASSLATVQETQYF; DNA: TGCGCCAGCAGCTTGGCGACAGTCCAAGAGACCCAGTACTTC
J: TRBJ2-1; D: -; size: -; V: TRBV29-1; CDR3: CSVDGLPDPNEQFF; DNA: TGCAGCGTTGATGGCCTCCCCGACCCGAATGAGCAGTTCTTC
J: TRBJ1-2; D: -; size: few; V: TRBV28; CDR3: CASRQSGYGYTF; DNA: TGTGCCAGCAGACAGTCGGGGTATGGATACACCTTC
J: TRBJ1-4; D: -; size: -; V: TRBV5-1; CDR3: CASSTGTSLGEKLFF; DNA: TGCGCCAGCAGCACAGGGACAAGCCTTGGTGAAAAACTGTTTTTT
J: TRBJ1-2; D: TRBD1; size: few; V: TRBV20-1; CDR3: CSARVGTGDGYTF; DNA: TGCAGTGCTAGAGTCGGGACAGGGGATGGCTACACCTTC
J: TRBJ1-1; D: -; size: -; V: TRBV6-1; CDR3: CASTVGTYPTEAFF; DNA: TGTGCCAGCACTGTGGGGACTTACCCCACTGAAGCTTTCTTT
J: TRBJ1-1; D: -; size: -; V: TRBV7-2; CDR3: CASSRGGATEAFF; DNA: TGTGCCAGCAGCCGGGGTGGGGCAACTGAAGCTTTCTTT
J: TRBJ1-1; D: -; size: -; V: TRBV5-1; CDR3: CASSFDTSNTEAFF; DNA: TGCGCCAGCAGCTTCGACACTTCGAACACTGAAGCTTTCTTT
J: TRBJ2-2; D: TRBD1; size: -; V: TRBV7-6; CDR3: CASSLMGTGNTGELFF; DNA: TGTGCCAGCAGCTTAATGGGGACAGGGAACACCGGGGAGCTGTTTTTT
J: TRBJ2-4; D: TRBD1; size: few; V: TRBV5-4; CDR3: CASSLGTGPKNIQYF; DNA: TGTGCCAGCAGCCTCGGGACAGGTCCCAAAAACATTCAGTACTTC
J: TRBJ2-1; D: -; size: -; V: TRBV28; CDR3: CASRPDLSGEQFF; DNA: TGTGCCAGCAGACCTGATCTTAGCGGTGAGCAGTTCTTC
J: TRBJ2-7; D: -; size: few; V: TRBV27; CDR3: CASTLTGRSLYEQYF; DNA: TGTGCCAGTACGCTAACCGGACGGTCCCTATACGAGCAGTACTTC
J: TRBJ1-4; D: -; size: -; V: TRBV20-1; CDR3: CSAEDPGFANEKLFF; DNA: TGCAGTGCTGAGGATCCCGGGTTCGCTAATGAAAAACTGTTTTTT
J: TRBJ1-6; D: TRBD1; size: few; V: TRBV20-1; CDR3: CSANRGLNSPLHF; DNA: TGCAGTGCTAACAGGGGACTCAATTCACCCCTCCACTTT
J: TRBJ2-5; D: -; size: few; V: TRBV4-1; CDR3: CASRPTLEGEETQYF; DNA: TGCGCCAGCAGGCCTACACTAGAGGGGGAAGAGACCCAGTACTTC
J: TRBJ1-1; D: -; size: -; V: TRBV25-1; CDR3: CATSTRTEAFF; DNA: TGTGCCACCTCGACGCGGACTGAAGCTTTCTTT
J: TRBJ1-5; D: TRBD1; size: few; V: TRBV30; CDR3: CAWSGTGKQPQHF; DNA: TGTGCCTGGAGTGGGACAGGGAAACAGCCCCAGCATTTT
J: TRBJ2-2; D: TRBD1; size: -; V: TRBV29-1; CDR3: CSAGTGGDTGELFF; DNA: TGCAGCGCTGGGACAGGGGGAGATACCGGGGAGCTGTTTTTT
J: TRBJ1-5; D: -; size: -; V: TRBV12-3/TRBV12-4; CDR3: CASSLEDRVQPQHF; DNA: TGTGCCAGCAGTTTGGAGGACCGAGTTCAGCCCCAGCATTTT
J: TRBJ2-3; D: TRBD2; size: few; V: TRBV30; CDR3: CAWGVAGAEDTQYF; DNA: TGTGCCTGGGGTGTAGCGGGAGCGGAAGATACGCAGTATTTT
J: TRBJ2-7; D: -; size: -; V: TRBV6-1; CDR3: CASSEFGSLSYEQYF; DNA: TGTGCCAGCAGTGAGTTCGGGAGTCTATCCTACGAGCAGTACTTC
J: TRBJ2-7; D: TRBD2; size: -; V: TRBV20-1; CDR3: CSASGTSVSYEQYF; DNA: TGCAGTGCTAGCGGGACTAGCGTCAGCTACGAGCAGTACTTC
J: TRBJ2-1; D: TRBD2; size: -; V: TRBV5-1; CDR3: CASRDGGRTDYNEQFF; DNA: TGCGCCAGCAGGGACGGCGGGAGGACCGACTACAATGAGCAGTTCTTC
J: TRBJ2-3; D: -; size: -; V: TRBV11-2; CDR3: CASSFGGQRTDTQYF; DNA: TGTGCCAGCAGCTTTGGGGGACAACGCACAGATACGCAGTATTTT
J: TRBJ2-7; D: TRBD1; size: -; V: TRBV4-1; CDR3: CASSQDRTGDEQYF; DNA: TGCGCCAGCAGCCAAGATCGTACAGGGGACGAGCAGTACTTC